This TCR beta chain is drawn from a study of control samples from healthy donors and cancer patients. Germline assignment: CDR1 GTSNPN and CDR2 SVGIG (reference sequence). With 3 bases clipped from V and 4 bases from J, the junction kept 8 bases outside the gene matches. The CDR3 sequence is 14 residues long. The assay was immunoSEQ multiplex PCR, and TCRdb's table has in-frame clones only and misses some. Of 52,000 or so clones listed, roughly 94% are singletons. Turning to this clone: This sample includes further DNA sequences coding for the same CDR3.

Sequencing used blood. The origin of this receptor is a man in his thirties or forties in good health. The genes are TRBV30 and TRBJ2-7; 8 nucleotides agree with TRBD1. DNA of the CDR3: TGTGCCTGGAGCGTCGGGACAGGCGATTACGAGCAGTACTTC. This translates into CAWSVGTGDYEQYF.